A single sample is the source of the 23 T cell receptor beta chains below, sequenced in a study of shared clonotypes between healthy human individuals. Data came from immunoSEQ multiplex PCR; TCRdb stores just in-frame clones and leaves some out. The sample lists about 1.1 million clones; around 78% were seen once. The specimen was memory CD4+ T cells from PBMCs. Subset meaning: CD45RA-negative fraction. The receptors were gathered from a man younger than 35 in good health. Some clones in this sample may be carry-over from other donors' samples.

Details on this clone: A much larger clone differs by one base, so this may be a read error. The chain recombines TRBV5-6 with TRBJ1-1; D perhaps matches TRBD1 (5 bases). Germline V gene data show CDR1 as SGHDT and CDR2 as YYEEEE. Between the trimmed V and J ends, which lost 0 bases and 0 bases, there was a span of 18 bases. The CDR3 runs 18 residues. CDR3 loop: CASSLEARGEGMNTEAFF. DNA for the CDR3: TGTGCCAGCAGCTTGGAAGCGAGGGGAGAAGGGATGAACACTGAAGCTTTCTTT.

The chain uses TRBV9 and TRBJ2-1; TRBD2 matches at 13 bases. Germline values: CDR1 SGDLS, CDR2 YYNGEE. After removal of 3 bases from V and 8 bases from J, the junction contained 17 bases not matched to a gene. This CDR3 has 19 residues. The CDR3 is CASSAYLEGLAGRWDEQFF. As DNA, the CDR3 is TGTGCCAGCAGCGCTTACCTGGAGGGACTAGCGGGAAGGTGGGATGAGCAGTTCTTC.

As regards this clone: Other DNA sequences in the sample encode the same CDR3. This chain links TRBV7-2 with TRBJ1-2; D might be TRBD1 (6 bases). The V end lost 1 base, the J end lost 3 bases, and 9 bases lay between the germline ends. The CDR3 has 14 residues. Germline CDR1 and CDR2: SGHTA and FQGNSA. The CDR3 DNA sequence: TGTGCCAGCAGCTTAGTGGGGGGCGACTATGGCTACACCTTC. Protein: CASSLVGGDYGYTF.

The chain is built from TRBV23-1 and TRBJ2-7; weak D call: TRBD2 (6 bases). TRBV23-1 is an ORF, and what it does is uncertain. The CDR3 totals 13 residues. Between the trimmed V and J ends, which lost 4 bases and 6 bases, there was a span of 13 bases. This chain's CDR3 is CASSLTSLLEQYF. CDR3 DNA sequence: TGCGCCAGCAGTCTCACTAGCCTCCTCGAGCAGTACTTC.

The chain carries TRBV11-2 and TRBJ2-2; D is ambiguous. Per the germline V gene, CDR1 is SGHAT and CDR2 is FQNNGV. The V end was cut by 2 bases, the J end by 4 bases, with 14 bases between. The CDR3 is 16 residues long. CDR3 nucleotide sequence: TGTGCCAGCAGCTTATTAGGGCAGTTTCCCACCGGGGAGCTGTTTTTT. Protein product: CASSLLGQFPTGELFF.

The J gene is TRBJ2-7, the V gene TRBV28; 10 bases are a match to TRBD1. V lost 8 bases, J lost 2 bases, and 6 bases stayed unmatched. The CDR3 runs to 14 residues. Germline V gives CDR1 MDHEN, CDR2 SYDVKM. The CDR3 DNA reads as TGTGCCAGCCTGGGACAGGGGAACCCCTACGAGCAGTACTTC. Translation: CASLGQGNPYEQYF.

The genes are TRBV5-1 and TRBJ2-1, with 13 bases matching TRBD2. Germline V lookup: CDR1 SGHRS, CDR2 YFSETQ. The V and J ends lost 4 bases and 6 bases, in that order; junction bases with no gene match: 4. The CDR3 extends over 15 amino acids. The CDR3 region has the DNA TGCGCCAGCAGCCACGGGACTAGCGGGGTCAATGAGCAGTTCTTC. It encodes CASSHGTSGVNEQFF.

The chain joins TRBV7-8 to TRBJ2-2; 7 bases align to TRBD2. This CDR3 is 12 amino acids long. Germline assignment: CDR1 SGHVS and CDR2 FQNEAQ. Trimming removed 6 bases from V and 10 bases from J; junction bases left unmatched: 5. This chain's CDR3 is CASSGSGVELFF. CDR3 bases: TGTGCCAGCAGTGGGAGCGGGGTGGAGCTGTTTTTT.

This clone came up once. The chain couples TRBV5-4 to TRBJ2-2, with D hard to call. CDR3 length: 15 residues. CDR1 is SGHNT, CDR2 YYREEE, per germline (reference sequence). Trimming took off 1 base at V and 2 bases at J, with 9 bases between the two ends. This CDR3 is CASSLSGQNTGELFF. CDR3 DNA sequence: TGTGCCAGCAGCTTGAGTGGGCAAAACACCGGGGAGCTGTTTTTT.

The chain uses TRBV2 and TRBJ2-7, with 9 bases aligning to TRBD1. Germline V lookup: CDR1 SNHLY, CDR2 FYNNEI. The CDR3 has 13 amino acids. The J segment lost 6 bases and the V segment lost 7 bases, leaving 7 bases of the junction unmatched. This chain's CDR3 is CASKRTGDGEQYF. In DNA, the CDR3 is TGTGCCAGCAAACGGACAGGGGACGGCGAGCAGTACTTC.

The genes are TRBV5-1 and TRBJ2-6, with a weak D call TRBD1 (5 bases). Deletions cut 0 bases from V and 4 bases from J, with 11 bases between. The CDR3 spans 16 residues. The germline CDR1 and CDR2 sequences are SGHRS and YFSETQ. The CDR3: CASSLDRSTGANVLTF. Here the CDR3 DNA reads TGCGCCAGCAGCTTGGACAGGTCCACCGGGGCCAACGTCCTGACTTTC.

The genes are TRBV7-2 and TRBJ2-7, with D possibly TRBD1 on 6 matching bases. The germline gives CDR1 SGHTA, CDR2 FQGNSA. With 8 bases removed from V and 5 bases from J, the gap between germline ends came to 28 bases. This CDR3 region has 17 residues. CDR3 sequence reads: CASRRGMMGQGSNEQYF. The DNA for the CDR3 is TGTGCCAGCCGTAGGGGGATGATGGGGCAGGGGAGCAACGAGCAGTACTTC. Drawing the rest from reference TRBV7-2 and TRBJ2-7, the complete variable domain is GAGVSQSPSNKVTEKGKDVELRCDPISGHTALYWYRQSLGQGLEFLIYFQGNSAPDKSGLPSDRFSAERTGGSVSTLTIQRTQQEDSAVYLCASRRGMMGQGSNEQYFGPGTRLTVT.

The chain has TRBV5-1 and TRBJ2-3; a possible D gene is TRBD1 (6 bases). The germline CDR1 and CDR2 sequences are SGHRS and YFSETQ. V was clipped by 0 bases and J by 5 bases, with 13 bases between them. The CDR3 has 15 amino acids. The CDR3 protein is CASSLEGGVGDTQYF. CDR3 nucleotide sequence: TGCGCCAGCAGCTTGGAAGGGGGAGTAGGAGATACGCAGTATTTT.

The V call is TRBV6-5, the J call TRBJ1-1; no clear D. The CDR3 contains 13 residues. Germline-derived CDR1 and CDR2 are MNHEY and SVGAGI. Trimming stripped 3 bases from V and 1 base from J, with 6 bases between. The CDR3 DNA is TGTGCCAGCAGTTATCGGCGGAACACTGAAGCTTTCTTT. This gives the protein CASSYRRNTEAFF.

The rearrangement joins TRBV2 to TRBJ2-5; TRBD2 aligns across 12 bases. The ends lost 5 bases at V and 5 bases at J; junction bases unmatched: 9. This CDR3 comprises 16 residues. Per the germline V gene, CDR1 is SNHLY and CDR2 is FYNNEI. DNA for the CDR3: TGTGCCAGCAGTCGCTCTAGCGGGAGGGCCGACGAGACCCAGTACTTC. Protein product: CASSRSSGRADETQYF.

This chain connects TRBV28 to TRBJ2-5; 9 nucleotides match TRBD2. Germline CDR1 and CDR2: MDHEN and SYDVKM. J was trimmed by 5 bases and V by 10 bases; bases with no gene match: 14. CDR3 length equals 15 residues. CDR3 nucleotides: TGTGCCACCGGAGTAGGCGGGAGGGCCGGTGAGACCCAGTACTTC. It specifies CATGVGGRAGETQYF.

V gene TRBV19 combines with J gene TRBJ2-5, with no clear D. In germline, CDR1 is LNHDA, CDR2 SQIVND (reference sequence). The V and J ends lost 6 bases and 2 bases respectively, with 10 bases between them. There are 13 residues in the CDR3. The CDR3 here is CASRRGSQETQYF. As DNA, the CDR3 is TGTGCCAGTAGGCGAGGTTCACAAGAGACCCAGTACTTC.

The rearrangement links TRBV27 to TRBJ2-3; 10 nucleotides align to TRBD2. The CDR3 is 16 amino acids. Germline V CDR1 and CDR2: MNHEY, SMNVEV (reference sequence). The trim removed 6 bases at V and 1 base at J, leaving 7 bases unmatched. The CDR3 nucleotides are TGTGCCAGCAGACGGGAAAGCGGGAGGGGCACAGATACGCAGTATTTT. Translating it yields CASRRESGRGTDTQYF.

The chain uses TRBV11-2 and TRBJ1-2; TRBD1 is a possible D gene (5 bases). The CDR3 contains 15 residues. CDR1 and CDR2 (germline): SGHAT, FQNNGV. Trimming removed 1 base at V and 5 bases at J, with 14 bases between. For the CDR3, the DNA is TGTGCCAGCAGCTTAGGGCTTGGAGGGGTTTATGGCTACACCTTC. It specifies CASSLGLGGVYGYTF.

Details on this clone: This clone may be a read error of a much larger clone one base away. The V and J genes are TRBV7-9 and TRBJ2-1, with D perhaps matching TRBD1 or TRBD2 (5 bases each). CDR1 and CDR2 from the germline V gene are SEHNR and FQNEAQ (reference sequence). CDR3 length: 14 residues. V lost 6 bases and J lost 9, with 18 bases in between. CDR3 in amino acids: CASSASGTRSEQFF. DNA for the CDR3: TGTGCCAGCAGTGCCTCCGGGACCCGCAGTGAGCAGTTCTTC.

With respect to this clone: Other DNA sequences within the sample encode an identical CDR3. The chain is built from TRBV29-1 and TRBJ1-1, with 10 bases matching TRBD1. Unmatched junction bases numbered 2, after V lost 4 bases and J lost 0 bases. The CDR3 is made up of 14 amino acids. Germline V CDR1 and CDR2: SQVTM, ANQGSEA. The DNA of the CDR3 is TGCAGCGTTGGACAGGGGGCGTTGAACACTGAAGCTTTCTTT. It specifies CSVGQGALNTEAFF.

This clone was counted at least ten times. The chain uses TRBV15 and TRBJ1-1; D not certain. Germline assignment: CDR1 LNHNV and CDR2 YYDKDF (reference sequence). Trimming took 1 base from V and 3 from J, leaving 9 bases between them. The CDR3 has 14 residues. CDR3 protein: CATSRARVDTEAFF. As DNA, the CDR3 is TGTGCCACCAGCAGAGCGAGGGTGGACACTGAAGCTTTCTTT.

The table lists this clone with a few counts. This specimen includes other DNA sequences encoding the same CDR3. Here the CDR3 reads CASSFDSGELFF. The CDR3 coding sequence is TGTGCCAGCAGCTTCGACTCGGGGGAGCTGTTTTTT. This chain uses TRBV7-3 with TRBJ2-2, with no clear D. Deletions cut 3 bases from V and 8 bases from J, with 7 bases between. The CDR3 covers 12 residues. CDR1 is SGHTA and CDR2 is FQGTGA in the germline V gene.